This T cell receptor beta chain derives from a study of shared clonotypes between healthy human individuals. The repertoire was sequenced with immunoSEQ multiplex PCR; TCRdb's copy has only in-frame clones and lacks some. Of 2 million to 2.5 million clones listed, around 95% are singletons. The clonotype originates from a man aged 18 to 29 in good health. The sample comprised naive CD4+ T cells sorted from blood. Described subset: CD45RA+ positively selected.

The chain's CDR3 is CASSVQGAPIEAFF. The DNA of the CDR3 is TGTGCCAGCAGCGTACAGGGGGCGCCCATTGAAGCTTTCTTT. The rearrangement joins TRBV9 to TRBJ1-1, with 8 bases aligning to TRBD1. This CDR3 contains 14 residues. V lost 1 base to trimming and J lost 7 bases; unmatched junction nucleotides: 6. The germline gives CDR1 SGDLS, CDR2 YYNGEE.